This TCR beta chain appears in the sequencing data of a study of CD8 T cells in Susac syndrome. General study points: Clonal expansion involving Susac CD8+ cells peaked in TEMRA cells and active patients.

An input of about 0.45 to 1 ug of RNA was subjected to reverse transcription using random hexamers. TCRdb passed the immunoSEQ multiplex PCR reads through MiXCR, listing each CDR3 protein once. The profile shows about 83,000 distinct CDR3 sequences, 95% to 97% of them singletons. On this clonotype: What it binds is not known.

Germline values: CDR1 SQVTM, CDR2 ANQGSEA. With 6 bases clipped from V and 6 bases from J, the junction kept 4 bases outside the gene matches. The CDR3 runs 12 residues. The sequence derives from a human donor with Susac syndrome. Sequenced: CD8+ T cells from PBMCs. J is TRBJ1-2 and V is TRBV29-1; 10 bases line up with TRBD1. The CDR3 here is CSVRDRGDGYTF. The CDR3 DNA reads TGCAGCGTCCGGGACAGGGGCGATGGCTACACCTTC.